In this sample, the clone carrying this T cell receptor (beta chain) turned up once. Profiling relied on immunoSEQ multiplex PCR, and the TCRdb table lists in-frame clones only, not all of them. In the table there are approximately 200,000 clones, about 89% of which are singletons. This sample stems from a study of T cell responses to AZD1222 COVID-19 vaccine. Sequencing used peripheral blood, obtained on day 0 of MenACWY control vaccination. The TCR originated in an adult in good health.

CDR3 in amino acids: CAISEKVTGGYYGYTF. CDR3 DNA: TGTGCCATCAGTGAGAAGGTCACAGGGGGATACTATGGCTACACCTTC. The V and J genes are TRBV10-3 and TRBJ1-2, with 8 bases aligning to TRBD1. V trimming: 2 bases; J trimming: 3 bases; junction bases outside the gene matches: 8. Germline lookup yields CDR1 ENHRY and CDR2 SYGVKD. The CDR3 consists of 16 residues.